This record covers a single T cell receptor beta chain. Its target is not known. The data stem from a study of cytomegalovirus exposure and HLA in healthy donors. Study-level findings and limits: A later analysis linked a missense variant in DCLRE1C to the trimming of TCR beta V and J genes. Accurate HLA-A and HLA-B prediction from TCR beta sequences was reported for most subjects.

CDR3 size: 14 residues. V lost 7 bases and J lost 6; bases outside the gene matches: 8. CDR1 WSHSY and CDR2 SAAADI come from the germline V gene. The primer mix had 60 Vbeta and 13 Jbeta primers. Sequencing was performed with immunoSEQ multiplex PCR; in TCRdb, only in-frame clones are kept and a portion is missing. The table has roughly 160,000 clones, more than 70% seen once. This chain joins TRBV10-2 and TRBJ1-2, with 10 bases lining up with TRBD1. This TCR came from a woman in her 40s in good health and CMV-seropositive. Input material: PBMCs. The CDR3 protein is CASIPGQGRHGYTF. CDR3 bases: TGCGCCAGCATCCCGGGACAGGGGAGACATGGCTACACCTTC.